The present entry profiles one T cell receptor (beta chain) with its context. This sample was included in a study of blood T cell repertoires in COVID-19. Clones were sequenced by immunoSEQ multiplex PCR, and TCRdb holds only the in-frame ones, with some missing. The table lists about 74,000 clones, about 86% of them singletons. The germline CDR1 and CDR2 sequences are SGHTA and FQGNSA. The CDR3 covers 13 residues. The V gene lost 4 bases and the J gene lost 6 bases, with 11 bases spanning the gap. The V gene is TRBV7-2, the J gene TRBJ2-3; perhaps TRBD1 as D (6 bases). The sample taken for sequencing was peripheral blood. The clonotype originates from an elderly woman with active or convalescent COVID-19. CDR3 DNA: TGTGCCAGCAGCTCTACAGGGTCGGATACGCAGTATTTT. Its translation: CASSSTGSDTQYF.